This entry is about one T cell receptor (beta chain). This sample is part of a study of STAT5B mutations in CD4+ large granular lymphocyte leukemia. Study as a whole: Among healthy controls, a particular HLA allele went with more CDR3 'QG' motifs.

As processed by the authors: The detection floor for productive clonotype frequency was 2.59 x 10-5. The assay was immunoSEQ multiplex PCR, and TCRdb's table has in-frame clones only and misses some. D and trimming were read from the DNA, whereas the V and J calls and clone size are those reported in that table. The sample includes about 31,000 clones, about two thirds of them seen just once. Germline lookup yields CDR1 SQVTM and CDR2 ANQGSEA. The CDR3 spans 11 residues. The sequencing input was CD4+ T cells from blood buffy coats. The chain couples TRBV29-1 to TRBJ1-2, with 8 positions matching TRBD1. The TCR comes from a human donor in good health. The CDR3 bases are TGCAGTGATAGGACAGGGTTTGAGGACACCTTC. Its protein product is CSDRTGFEDTF.